The clone carrying this TCR beta chain was observed many times. The sample belongs to a study of response to subunit inactivated influenza vaccine. CDR1 is MNHEY and CDR2 is SVGEGT in the germline V gene. The CDR3 covers 13 residues. V was shortened by 5 bases and J by 4 bases, with 11 bases between the two germline ends. TCRdb redid the calling of the RT-PCR reads with MiXCR, one entry per CDR3 protein. This table has roughly 570,000 distinct CDR3 sequences, 14% appearing once. The sample here was PBMCs from blood, taken roughly 12 days after vaccination. The sequence came from a man in his forties or fifties who received an inactivated influenza vaccine. The V call is TRBV6-2 or TRBV6-3, the J call TRBJ1-2; D uncertain. The CDR3 region is CASSPPRLYGYTF. The CDR3 region has the DNA TGTGCCAGCAGTCCGCCCCGACTCTATGGCTACACCTTC.